These 28 T cell receptor beta chains originate from one sample sequenced in a study of PD-1 blockade in classical Hodgkin lymphoma. Some clones are missing from TCRdb's copy, which holds only in-frame ones; the method was immunoSEQ multiplex PCR. Of about 43,000 clones listed, 73% were seen once; the top ten hold 8% to 13%. Every patient was affected by relapse after autologous stem cell transplantation, while exposure to brentuximab vedotin was not uniform. The source was peripheral blood mononuclear cells (PBMCs), collected at baseline. These receptor sequences come from a human donor with classical Hodgkin lymphoma.

This clone has only one observation. The gene calls are TRBV2 and TRBJ2-7, with no clear D. V lost 6 bases to trimming and J lost 3 bases, with 12 bases between them. This CDR3 spans 13 amino acids. CDR1 and CDR2 from the germline V gene are SNHLY and FYNNEI. The CDR3 reads CASSPLTVYEQYF. As DNA, the CDR3 is TGTGCCAGCAGCCCCCTAACAGTCTACGAGCAGTACTTC.

The chain recombines TRBV6-5 with TRBJ2-5; 7 positions match TRBD1. V dropped 7 bases and J dropped 5; count of bases not matched to a gene: 10. CDR3 size: 14 residues. The V gene's germline CDR1 is MNHEY and CDR2 SVGAGI. CDR3 bases: TGTGCCAGCAAAAAACAGGGGTGGGGGGAGACCCAGTACTTC. Its translation: CASKKQGWGETQYF.

This clone was detected a few times. V gene TRBV6-5 combines with J gene TRBJ1-4; a weak D match, TRBD1 (5 bases). V lost 0 bases to trimming and J lost 5 bases, with 10 bases between them. Germline CDR1 MNHEY, CDR2 SVGAGI. The CDR3 covers 15 residues. As DNA, the CDR3 is TGTGCCAGCAGTTACTCCGGGACGCTCAATGAAAAACTGTTTTTT. Translated, it gives CASSYSGTLNEKLFF.

This clone was counted a few times. V is TRBV6-1 and J is TRBJ2-7, with 7 bases aligning to TRBD2. V was clipped by 4 bases and J by 2 bases; unmatched bases: 11. Germline CDR1 is MNHNS and CDR2 is SASEGT. This CDR3 region has 16 residues. The CDR3 region is CASSVVRGGKTYEQYF. CDR3 coding DNA: TGTGCCAGCAGTGTAGTTCGGGGAGGGAAAACCTACGAGCAGTACTTC.

This rearrangement joins TRBV5-1 to TRBJ1-1, with a tentative D call TRBD1 (5 bases). The V end lost 0 bases, the J end lost 5 bases, and 14 bases lay between the germline ends. This CDR3 has 15 amino acids. From germline, CDR1 is SGHRS and CDR2 YFSETQ. Written as DNA, the CDR3 is TGCGCCAGCAGCTTGGAGCGGGGCGGGATAACTGAAGCTTTCTTT. Its protein product is CASSLERGGITEAFF.

The chain couples TRBV9 to TRBJ1-2; D possibly corresponds to TRBD1 (5 bases). Germline V gene data show CDR1 as SGDLS and CDR2 as YYNGEE. The CDR3 length is 15 residues. The V and J ends lost 0 bases and 7 bases respectively, with 16 bases between them. CDR3 protein: CASSVAGGGVRGYTF. CDR3 bases: TGTGCCAGCAGCGTAGCTGGTGGGGGGGTGCGTGGCTACACCTTC.

The CDR3 loop reads CASSFGPGEQYF. The CDR3 coding sequence is TGTGCCAGCAGCTTTGGGCCCGGCGAGCAGTACTTC. The chain has TRBV5-6 and TRBJ2-7; unclear D gene. Germline lookup yields CDR1 SGHDT and CDR2 YYEEEE. The CDR3 has 12 amino acids. The germline V and J ends were trimmed by 2 bases and 6 bases, with 9 bases remaining between them.

The V call is TRBV6-1, the J call TRBJ1-5; D is uncertain. The CDR3 consists of 15 residues. V shed 2 bases and J shed 4 bases, with 12 bases lying between them. Germline V gives CDR1 MNHNS, CDR2 SASEGT. CDR3 in DNA: TGTGCCAGCAGTGAATGGGAGGACGGGAATCAGCCCCAGCATTTT. Protein sequence: CASSEWEDGNQPQHF.

As DNA, the CDR3 is TGTGCCAGCAGCCGGAATGCGGGACCCAACAATGAGCAGTTCTTC. Translation: CASSRNAGPNNEQFF. The chain carries TRBV4-2 and TRBJ2-1; D might be TRBD2 (6 bases). CDR3 size: 15 residues. CDR1 is LGHNA, CDR2 YNFKEQ, per germline. Trimming took 4 bases from V and 5 from J, leaving 15 bases between them.

The chain carries TRBV14 and TRBJ2-1; D not resolved. The ends were cut back, 3 bases at V and 9 bases at J, with 18 bases in the middle. CDR1 is SGHDN, CDR2 FVKESK, per germline. This CDR3 region has 15 residues. The CDR3 DNA follows: TGTGCCAGCAGCCAGGTTGTGAGCTCCTTGGCTGAGCAGTTCTTC. Its protein product is CASSQVVSSLAEQFF. The full variable domain, its missing parts supplied by reference TRBV14 and TRBJ2-1, is EAGVTQFPSHSVIEKGQTVTLRCDPISGHDNLYWYRRVMGKEIKFLLHFVKESKQDESGMPNNRFLAERTGGTYSTLKVQPAELEDSGVYFCASSQVVSSLAEQFFGPGTRLTVL.

This sequence joins TRBV5-6 and TRBJ2-7, with TRBD1 matching 9 bases. Germline trimming cut 2 bases from V and 2 bases from J; bases unmatched to any gene: 2. Per the germline V gene, CDR1 is SGHDT and CDR2 is YYEEEE. This CDR3 region has 14 residues. CDR3 sequence: CASSFGTGTYEQYF. The CDR3 bases are TGTGCCAGCAGCTTTGGGACAGGGACCTACGAGCAGTACTTC.

The genes are TRBV19 and TRBJ1-5; a weak D match, TRBD1 (6 bases). CDR3 size: 15 residues. Germline CDR1 and CDR2: LNHDA and SQIVND (reference sequence). The ends were cut back, 3 bases at V and 1 base at J, with 10 bases in the middle. CDR3 coding DNA: TGTGCCAGTAGTATCGGACAGATGAGCAATCAGCCCCAGCATTTT. Translating gives CASSIGQMSNQPQHF.

This chain uses TRBV9 with TRBJ2-3; 8 bases fit TRBD2. CDR3 length equals 15 residues. Losses at the gene ends were 4 bases for V and 0 bases for J; bases not matched to a gene: 4. Germline assignment: CDR1 SGDLS and CDR2 YYNGEE. CDR3 nucleotide sequence: TGTGCCAGCAGCCTCGGGAGGGCGAGCACAGATACGCAGTATTTT. Translated, it gives CASSLGRASTDTQYF.

The rearrangement joins TRBV5-8 to TRBJ1-6; D is unclear. Germline CDR1 reads SGHTS; CDR2 reads YDEGEE. The CDR3 runs to 15 residues. V was trimmed by 2 bases and J by 7 bases, leaving 13 bases between them. The CDR3 nucleotides read TGTGCCAGCAGCTTTAGACTGTCGATGAATTCACCCCTCCACTTT. Protein product: CASSFRLSMNSPLHF.

The V gene is TRBV19, the J gene TRBJ1-2, with 10 bases fitting TRBD1. The trim removed 6 bases at V and 4 bases at J, leaving 8 bases unmatched. This CDR3 is built from 15 residues. CDR1 and CDR2 (germline): LNHDA, SQIVND (reference sequence). DNA for the CDR3: TGTGCCAGTAGGTACGGGACAGGGGTTACCTATGGCTACACCTTC. It specifies CASRYGTGVTYGYTF.

This clone was found a few times. The rearrangement uses TRBV11-3 and TRBJ2-3; D gene ambiguous. V shed 4 bases and J shed 6 bases, with 8 bases lying between them. Germline values: CDR1 SGHNT, CDR2 YENEEA. This CDR3 contains 12 residues. The CDR3 region has the DNA TGTGCCAGCAGCTACGTCGGGGATACGCAGTATTTT. Its protein product is CASSYVGDTQYF.

The genes are TRBV19 and TRBJ1-2; D is unclear. Trimming removed 7 bases from V and 0 bases from J, with 9 bases in between. Germline V gene lookup returns CDR1 LNHDA and CDR2 SQIVND (reference sequence). There are 13 residues in the CDR3. Written as DNA, the CDR3 is TGTGCCAGTATGTCGACGGCTAACTATGGCTACACCTTC. This encodes CASMSTANYGYTF.

This chain links TRBV27 with TRBJ2-7, with D unresolved. This CDR3 is built from 15 residues. With 6 bases removed from V and 3 bases from J, the gap between germline ends came to 18 bases. Germline V lookup: CDR1 MNHEY, CDR2 SMNVEV (reference sequence). This chain's CDR3 is CASSSTFASSYEQYF. The CDR3 DNA is TGTGCCAGCAGCTCTACCTTCGCCTCCAGCTACGAGCAGTACTTC.

The rearrangement links TRBV6-6 to TRBJ2-4, with D perhaps given as TRBD1 or TRBD2 (6 bases each). The CDR3 is made up of 13 amino acids. V dropped 8 bases and J dropped 13 bases, with 21 bases sitting between them. CDR1 is MNHNY, CDR2 SVGAGI, per germline (reference sequence). CDR3: CASGGFRGIIQYF. Written as DNA, the CDR3 is TGTGCCAGCGGAGGGTTCAGGGGAATCATCCAGTACTTC.

J is TRBJ2-2 and V is TRBV30; D gene ambiguous. V was trimmed by 3 bases and J by 7 bases, leaving 9 bases between them. The CDR3 runs to 12 residues. Germline CDR1 is GTSNPN and CDR2 is SVGIG (reference sequence). The CDR3 bases are TGTGCCTGGAGCTCGTCCGGCGGGGAGCTGTTTTTT. Translating gives CAWSSSGGELFF. The full variable domain, its missing parts supplied by reference TRBV30 and TRBJ2-2, is SQTIHQWPATLVQPVGSPLSLECTVEGTSNPNLYWYRQAAGRGLQLLFYSVGIGQISSEVPQNLSASRPQDRQFILSSKKLLLSDSGFYLCAWSSSGGELFFGEGSRLTVL.

The rearrangement uses TRBV19 and TRBJ1-5; the D gene is possibly TRBD1 (6 bases). The CDR3 totals 13 residues. Per germline, CDR1 LNHDA and CDR2 SQIVND (reference sequence). Trimming stripped 5 bases from V and 7 bases from J, with 12 bases between. The CDR3 nucleotides are TGTGCCAGTAGTCTAGGACAGCCCCAGCCCCAGCATTTT. Encoded protein: CASSLGQPQPQHF.

The rearrangement uses TRBV15 and TRBJ1-5; D may be TRBD1 (5 bases). Trimming shortened V by 0 bases and J by 6 bases, and 9 bases separated the two germline ends. CDR3 length: 14 residues. The germline V gene has CDR1 LNHNV and CDR2 YYDKDF (reference sequence). The DNA of the CDR3 is TGTGCCACCAGCAGAGATCTCGGGGGTCAGCCCCAGCATTTT. It is translated as CATSRDLGGQPQHF.

This chain links TRBV2 with TRBJ2-1; D may be TRBD1 (8 bases). There are 13 residues in the CDR3. The germline CDR1 and CDR2 sequences are SNHLY and FYNNEI. The V end was cut by 6 bases, the J end by 8 bases, with 14 bases between. In DNA form, the CDR3 reads TGTGCCAGCAGGTTACAGGGGGGGGATGAGCAGTTCTTC. Translation: CASRLQGGDEQFF.

This rearrangement joins TRBV27 to TRBJ2-1; 11 positions agree with TRBD2. CDR1 is MNHEY and CDR2 is SMNVEV in the germline V gene (reference sequence). The CDR3 length is 17 residues. The junction had 7 bases not matched to a gene; V was cut back by 2 bases and J by 4 bases. CDR3 DNA sequence: TGTGCCAGCAGTTTACGCGCCGGGACTAGCGGTTACAATGAGCAGTTCTTC. It is translated as CASSLRAGTSGYNEQFF.

This clone was recorded a few times. The chain links TRBV12-5 to TRBJ1-3; weak D call: TRBD1 (5 bases). Trimming removed 5 bases at V and 9 bases at J, with 14 bases between. The CDR3 covers 13 residues. Germline loops: CDR1 LGHNT, CDR2 FRNRAP. Here the CDR3 reads CASGQGVRSTIYF. The CDR3 nucleotides read TGTGCTAGTGGTCAGGGTGTCAGGAGCACCATATATTTT. The entire variable domain, with the rest obtained from reference TRBV12-5 and TRBJ1-3, is as follows: DARVTQTPRHKVTEMGQEVTMRCQPILGHNTVFWYRQTMMQGLELLAYFRNRAPLDDSGMPKDRFSAEMPDATLATLKIQPSEPRDSAVYFCASGQGVRSTIYFGEGSWLTVV.

This clone was counted between two and nine times. The chain combines TRBV11-3 with TRBJ2-7, with D tentatively TRBD2 (5 bases). Trimming shortened V by 3 bases and J by 3 bases, and 6 bases separated the two germline ends. This CDR3 is 12 amino acids long. From germline, CDR1 is SGHNT and CDR2 YENEEA. CDR3 residues: CASSFGVYEQYF. The CDR3 DNA reads TGTGCCAGCAGCTTCGGGGTCTACGAGCAGTACTTC.

V and J are TRBV28 and TRBJ2-1, with a possible D match to TRBD1 (5 bases). Trimming removed 2 bases at V and 0 bases at J, with 8 bases between. The CDR3 has 15 residues. CDR1 MDHEN and CDR2 SYDVKM come from the germline V gene. CDR3 region: CASSLDSFSYNEQFF. For the CDR3, the DNA is TGTGCCAGCAGTTTAGACAGTTTCTCCTACAATGAGCAGTTCTTC.

J is TRBJ1-2 and V is TRBV9; D possibly corresponds to TRBD1 (5 bases). Germline V gene lookup returns CDR1 SGDLS and CDR2 YYNGEE. Trimming shortened V by 4 bases and J by 7 bases, and 14 bases separated the two germline ends. The CDR3 loop spans 13 amino acids. Here the CDR3 DNA reads TGTGCCAGCAGCCCGGGACCTAAAGGTGGCTACACCTTC. It codes for CASSPGPKGGYTF.